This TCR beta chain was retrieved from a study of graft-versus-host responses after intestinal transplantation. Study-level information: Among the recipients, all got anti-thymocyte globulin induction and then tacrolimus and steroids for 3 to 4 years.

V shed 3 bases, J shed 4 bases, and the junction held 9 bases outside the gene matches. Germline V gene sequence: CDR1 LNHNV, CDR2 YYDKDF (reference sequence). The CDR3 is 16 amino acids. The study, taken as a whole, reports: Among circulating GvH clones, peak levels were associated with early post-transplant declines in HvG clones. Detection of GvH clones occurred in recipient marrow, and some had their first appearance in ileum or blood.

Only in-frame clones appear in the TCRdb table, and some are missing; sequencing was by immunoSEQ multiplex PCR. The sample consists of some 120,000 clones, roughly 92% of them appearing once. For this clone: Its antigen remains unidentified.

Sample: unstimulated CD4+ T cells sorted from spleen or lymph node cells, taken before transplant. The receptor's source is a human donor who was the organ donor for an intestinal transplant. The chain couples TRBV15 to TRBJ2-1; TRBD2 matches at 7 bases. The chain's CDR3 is CATSRARLAVYNEQFF. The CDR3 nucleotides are TGTGCCACCAGCAGGGCTCGACTAGCCGTATACAATGAGCAGTTCTTC.